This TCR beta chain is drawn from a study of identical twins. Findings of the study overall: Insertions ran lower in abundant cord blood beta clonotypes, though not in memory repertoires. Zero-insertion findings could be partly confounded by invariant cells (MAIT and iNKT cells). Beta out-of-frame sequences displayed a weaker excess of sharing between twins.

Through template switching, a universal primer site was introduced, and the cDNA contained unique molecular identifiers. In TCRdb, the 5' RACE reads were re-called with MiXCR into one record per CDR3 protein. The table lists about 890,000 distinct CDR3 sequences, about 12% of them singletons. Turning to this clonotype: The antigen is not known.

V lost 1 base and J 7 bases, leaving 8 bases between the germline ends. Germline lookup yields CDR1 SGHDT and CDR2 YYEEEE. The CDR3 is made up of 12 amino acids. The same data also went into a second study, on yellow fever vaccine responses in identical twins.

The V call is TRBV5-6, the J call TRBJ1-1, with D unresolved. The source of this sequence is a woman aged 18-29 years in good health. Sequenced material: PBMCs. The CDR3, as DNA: TGTGCCAGCAGCTTGCAGGACCATGAAGCTTTCTTT. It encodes CASSLQDHEAFF.